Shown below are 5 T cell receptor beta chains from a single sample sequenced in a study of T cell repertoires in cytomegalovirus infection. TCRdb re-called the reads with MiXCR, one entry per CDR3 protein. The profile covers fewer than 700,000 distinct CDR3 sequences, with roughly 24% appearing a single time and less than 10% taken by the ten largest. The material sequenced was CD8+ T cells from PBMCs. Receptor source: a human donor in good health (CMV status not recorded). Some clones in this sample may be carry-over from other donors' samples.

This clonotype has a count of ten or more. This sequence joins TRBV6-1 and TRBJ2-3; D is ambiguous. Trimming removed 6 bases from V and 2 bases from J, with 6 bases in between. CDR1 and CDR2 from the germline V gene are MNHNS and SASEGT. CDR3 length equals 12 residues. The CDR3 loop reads CASSTNTDTQYF. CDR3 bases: TGTGCCAGCAGCACCAACACAGATACGCAGTATTTT.

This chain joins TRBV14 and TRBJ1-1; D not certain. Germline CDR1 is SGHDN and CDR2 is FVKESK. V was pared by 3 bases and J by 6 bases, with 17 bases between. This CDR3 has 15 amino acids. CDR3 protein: CASSQTRPLHAEAFF. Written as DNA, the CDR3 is TGTGCCAGCAGCCAGACACGTCCCCTCCACGCTGAAGCTTTCTTT.

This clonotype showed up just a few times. The CDR3 nucleotides read TGTGCCAGCAGTTACGCGGGACAGGGAAAAATCGGCAATGAGCAGTTCTTC. Its protein product is CASSYAGQGKIGNEQFF. The chain joins TRBV6-5 to TRBJ2-1; 9 bases agree with TRBD1. This CDR3 spans 17 amino acids. Germline V gives CDR1 MNHEY, CDR2 SVGAGI. Losses at the gene ends were 2 bases for V and 6 bases for J; bases not matched to a gene: 11.

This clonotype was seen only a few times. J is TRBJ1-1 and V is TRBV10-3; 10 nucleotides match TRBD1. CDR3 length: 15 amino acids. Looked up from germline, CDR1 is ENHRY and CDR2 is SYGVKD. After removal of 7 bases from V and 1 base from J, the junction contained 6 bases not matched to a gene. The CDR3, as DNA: TGTGCCATCAACCCGACAGGGGGCTCGAACACTGAAGCTTTCTTT. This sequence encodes CAINPTGGSNTEAFF.

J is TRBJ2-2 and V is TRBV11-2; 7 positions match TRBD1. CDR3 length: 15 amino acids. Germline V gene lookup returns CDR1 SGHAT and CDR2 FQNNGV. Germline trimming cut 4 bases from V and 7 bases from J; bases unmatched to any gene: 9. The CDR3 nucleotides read TGTGCCAGCAGCTCTTATGAGGGGGCGAACGGGGAGCTGTTTTTT. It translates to CASSSYEGANGELFF.